The 24 T cell receptor beta chains listed next were all sequenced from one sample in a study of cytomegalovirus exposure and HLA in healthy donors. The PCR had 60 Vbeta and 13 Jbeta primers. Using immunoSEQ multiplex PCR, the repertoire was profiled, and TCRdb retains in-frame clones only, with some absent. The table lists 160,000 or so clones, around four fifths of them singletons. Sequenced input: PBMCs. All receptors come from a man aged 18 to 29 in good health and CMV-seropositive.

This sequence joins TRBV21-1 and TRBJ2-7; the D segment call TRBD2 is taken from the table without a DNA check. TRBV21-1 is given as a pseudogene. The CDR3 has 20 residues. CDR3 amino acids: CASSKGLRTSGSFSIHEQYF. CDR3 in DNA: TGTGCCAGCAGCAAAGGATTAAGGACTAGCGGGAGCTTTAGTATCCACGAGCAGTACTTC.

This sequence joins TRBV7-2 and TRBJ1-2; D is ambiguous. Trimming took 1 base from V and 7 from J, leaving 10 bases between them. The germline CDR1 and CDR2 sequences are SGHTA and FQGNSA. The CDR3 extends over 13 amino acids. This chain's CDR3 is CASSLEPLSGYTF. The CDR3 bases are TGTGCCAGCAGCTTAGAGCCCCTTAGTGGCTACACCTTC.

The chain couples TRBV28 to TRBJ2-1, with 12 bases lining up with TRBD2. Germline lookup yields CDR1 MDHEN and CDR2 SYDVKM. The CDR3 contains 14 residues. The V segment lost 7 bases and the J segment 8 bases; nucleotides outside the gene matches: 6. CDR3 nucleotide sequence: TGTGCCAGCACCACTAGCGGGAGGAGGTATGAGCAGTTCTTC. It specifies CASTTSGRRYEQFF.

This rearrangement joins TRBV27 to TRBJ2-5, with 7 bases that match TRBD2. Near its end, the DNA agrees better with TRBJ2-7, so the J call may be wrong. The CDR3 contains 14 residues. Germline V gives CDR1 MNHEY, CDR2 SMNVEV (reference sequence). The chain's CDR3 is CASKPGLHSYEQYF. DNA for the CDR3: TGTGCCAGCAAGCCGGGACTACACTCCTACGAGCAGTACTTC.

The chain is built from TRBV28 and TRBJ1-2; 7 positions agree with TRBD1. CDR3 length: 17 amino acids. In germline, CDR1 is MDHEN, CDR2 SYDVKM. V was pared by 1 base and J by 4 bases, with 12 bases of the junction left unmatched. CDR3: CASSLSGGITGGYGYTF. The CDR3 DNA follows: TGTGCCAGCAGTTTATCAGGGGGAATTACCGGTGGCTATGGCTACACCTTC.

The chain is built from TRBV5-6 and TRBJ2-1, with D possibly TRBD2 on 5 matching bases. Germline V gene lookup returns CDR1 SGHDT and CDR2 YYEEEE. The CDR3 totals 13 residues. The germline V and J ends were trimmed by 3 bases and 8 bases, with 12 bases remaining between them. The CDR3 bases are TGTGCCAGCAGCTGGACCGGAGGCGATGAGCAGTTCTTC. Translation: CASSWTGGDEQFF.

The genes are TRBV5-1 and TRBJ2-5; D is uncertain. The J call is in doubt because the DNA end fits TRBJ2-7 better. The CDR3 totals 14 residues. Germline V gene sequence: CDR1 SGHRS, CDR2 YFSETQ. CDR3 amino acids: CASSSDDTMYEQYF. CDR3 coding DNA: TGCGCCAGCAGTAGTGACGACACAATGTACGAGCAGTACTTC.

The CDR3 DNA is TGTGCCAGTAGTCAACAGGGTGCCACTGAAGCTTTCTTT. Protein sequence: CASSQQGATEAFF. The chain recombines TRBV19 with TRBJ1-1; the D gene is possibly TRBD1 (6 bases). With 5 bases removed from V and 4 bases from J, the gap between germline ends came to 11 bases. From germline, CDR1 is LNHDA and CDR2 SQIVND (reference sequence). This CDR3 comprises 13 residues.

The rearrangement links TRBV7-8 to TRBJ1-5, with a tentative D call TRBD1 (5 bases). V was pared by 4 bases and J by 5 bases, with 15 bases between. The CDR3 spans 15 residues. Germline-derived CDR1 and CDR2 are SGHVS and FQNEAQ. The CDR3 protein is CASSSLPWGDQPQHF. The CDR3 nucleotides read TGTGCCAGCAGCTCCCTACCCTGGGGGGATCAGCCCCAGCATTTT.

This clone was picked up a small number of times. The V and J genes are TRBV12-5 and TRBJ2-1; 8 bases align to TRBD1. Trimming at V came to 7 bases and at J to 2 bases, leaving 4 bases not matched to a gene. From germline, CDR1 is LGHNT and CDR2 FRNRAP. The CDR3 runs 14 residues. For the CDR3, the DNA is TGTGCTAGTGACCCGACAGGGGCCTACAATGAGCAGTTCTTC. Protein sequence: CASDPTGAYNEQFF.

This clone appeared once. The V call is TRBV7-9, the J call TRBJ2-7; no clear D gene. Germline V CDR1 and CDR2: SEHNR, FQNEAQ (reference sequence). The CDR3 runs 13 residues. V was trimmed by 5 bases and J by 2 bases, leaving 10 bases between them. The CDR3 region has the DNA TGTGCCAGCAGCCCGACTGCAACCTACGAGCAGTACTTC. This codes for CASSPTATYEQYF. Full variable domain (rest looked up from reference TRBV7-9 and TRBJ2-7): DTGVSQNPRHKITKRGQNVTFRCDPISEHNRLYWYRQTLGQGPEFLTYFQNEAQLEKSRLLSDRFSAERPKGSFSTLEIQRTEQGDSAMYLCASSPTATYEQYFGPGTRLTVT.

This chain connects TRBV7-2 to TRBJ2-7, with TRBD2 matching 7 bases. The length of the CDR3 is 14 residues. Germline-derived CDR1 and CDR2 are SGHTA and FQGNSA. V was clipped by 1 base and J by 5 bases; unmatched bases: 5. CDR3 bases: TGTGCCAGCAGCTTAGAGTGGACTAGGGACGAGCAGTACTTC. Its translation: CASSLEWTRDEQYF.

The V call is TRBV10-3, the J call TRBJ2-1; a weak D match, TRBD2 (7 bases). Germline CDR1 and CDR2: ENHRY and SYGVKD. CDR3 length: 13 amino acids. Between the trimmed V and J ends, which lost 7 bases and 9 bases, there was a span of 16 bases. The CDR3 coding sequence is TGTGCCATCACCCTCGGGGGGCCTGGTGAGCAGTTCTTC. It translates to CAITLGGPGEQFF.

This chain links TRBV28 with TRBJ2-7; a weak D match, TRBD2 (5 bases). The length of the CDR3 is 16 residues. V dropped 2 bases and J dropped 0 bases, with 14 bases sitting between them. The germline CDR1 and CDR2 sequences are MDHEN and SYDVKM. CDR3 nucleotide sequence: TGTGCCAGCAGTTTAAGGAGCGGAGCCAGCTCCTACGAGCAGTACTTC. Translating it yields CASSLRSGASSYEQYF.

This rearrangement joins TRBV6-1 to TRBJ1-6; 8 positions match TRBD1. This CDR3 comprises 15 residues. Germline V lookup: CDR1 MNHNS, CDR2 SASEGT. The V gene end was trimmed by 8 bases and the J gene end by 3 bases; junction bases not matched to a gene: 6. This CDR3 reads CASVRQGSYNSPLHF. The CDR3 nucleotides are TGTGCCAGCGTCCGACAGGGGAGCTATAATTCACCCCTCCACTTT.

The chain is built from TRBV9 and TRBJ1-1, with 7 bases identical to TRBD1. The CDR3 extends over 17 amino acids. V shed 3 bases and J 2 bases; nucleotides not matched to a gene: 13. Germline CDR1 reads SGDLS; CDR2 reads YYNGEE. In DNA, the CDR3 is TGTGCCAGCAGCGAGGCCAGTCGAGGGACAGCCAACACTGAAGCTTTCTTT. Protein: CASSEASRGTANTEAFF.

This clone appeared a few times. Since no conserved phenylalanine or tryptophan closes the CDR3, a read error is the likely cause. The gene calls are TRBV10-3 and TRBJ1-6; 8 nucleotides line up with TRBD1. The CDR3 has 14 amino acids. Germline V lookup: CDR1 ENHRY, CDR2 SYGVKD. The ends lost 6 bases at V and 5 bases at J; junction bases unmatched: 3. DNA of the CDR3: TGTGCCATCAGGGGGACAGGAGATAATTCACCCCTCCACCTT. It translates to CAIRGTGDNSPLHL.

This clone was detected only a few times. DNA of the CDR3: TGTGCCAGCACCCAGATGAACACTGAAGCTTTCTTT. It codes for CASTQMNTEAFF. The chain is built from TRBV5-6 and TRBJ1-1; no clear D. Trimming left V 6 bases short and J 0 bases short, with 6 bases between. The germline V gene has CDR1 SGHDT and CDR2 YYEEEE. This CDR3 is built from 12 residues. Complete variable domain (other parts from reference TRBV5-6 and TRBJ1-1): DAGVTQSPTHLIKTRGQQVTLRCSPKSGHDTVSWYQQALGQGPQFIFQYYEEEERQRGNFPDRFSGHQFPNYSSELNVNALLLGDSALYLCASTQMNTEAFFGQGTRLTVV.

The table lists this clone with a count of one. This sequence joins TRBV4-1 and TRBJ1-5; D might be TRBD1 (5 bases). Looked up from germline, CDR1 is MGHRA and CDR2 is YSYEKL. This CDR3 comprises 14 residues. The V gene lost 0 bases and the J gene lost 7 bases, with 10 bases spanning the gap. The CDR3, as DNA: TGCGCCAGCAGCCAAGAGGCAGGGAACCAGCCCCAGCATTTT. Its translation: CASSQEAGNQPQHF.

This clone appeared a single time. The chain employs TRBV9 and TRBJ2-7; 8 positions match TRBD2. Germline V lookup: CDR1 SGDLS, CDR2 YYNGEE. V shed 4 bases, J shed 7 bases, and the junction held 7 bases outside the gene matches. The CDR3 sequence is 13 residues long. The CDR3 DNA follows: TGTGCCAGCAGCCCAGGGACTAGAGGGGAGCAGTACTTC. This translates into CASSPGTRGEQYF.

The rearrangement joins TRBV5-1 to TRBJ1-5; perhaps TRBD1 as D (5 bases). The length of the CDR3 is 15 residues. Germline V lookup: CDR1 SGHRS, CDR2 YFSETQ. V lost 2 bases and J lost 5, with 14 bases in between. This chain's CDR3 is CASSFEGAWDQPQHF. As DNA, the CDR3 is TGCGCCAGCAGCTTCGAAGGGGCTTGGGATCAGCCCCAGCATTTT. Full variable domain (missing parts from reference TRBV5-1 and TRBJ1-5): KAGVTQTPRYLIKTRGQQVTLSCSPISGHRSVSWYQQTPGQGLQFLFEYFSETQRNKGNFPGRFSGRQFSNSRSEMNVSTLELGDSALYLCASSFEGAWDQPQHFGDGTRLSIL.

In this sample, this clone turned up a few times. This chain links TRBV7-8 with TRBJ1-5; TRBD1 matches 7 bases. CDR1 and CDR2 (germline): SGHVS, FQNEAQ. V lost 5 bases, J lost 2 bases, and 6 bases stayed unmatched. The CDR3 length is 15 residues. Here the CDR3 DNA reads TGTGCCAGCAGCCAGGGAACAGGGGGCAATCAGCCCCAGCATTTT. Its translation is CASSQGTGGNQPQHF.

The chain is built from TRBV11-2 and TRBJ1-1; 9 bases line up with TRBD1. Germline V gene lookup returns CDR1 SGHAT and CDR2 FQNNGV. V was clipped by 6 bases and J by 2 bases; unmatched bases: 19. This CDR3 region has 19 residues. The CDR3 spells CASRGQGLGAWDENTEAFF. Written as DNA, the CDR3 is TGTGCCAGCAGGGGACAGGGTTTAGGAGCTTGGGATGAAAACACTGAAGCTTTCTTT.

The rearrangement joins TRBV6-5 to TRBJ1-1, with a possible D match to TRBD1 (5 bases). Germline V gene sequence: CDR1 MNHEY, CDR2 SVGAGI. The ends were cut back, 8 bases at V and 2 bases at J, with 18 bases in the middle. The CDR3 covers 15 residues. CDR3 bases: TGTGCCAGCCGCCTTGGGGCCGGCCACAACACTGAAGCTTTCTTT. Translating gives CASRLGAGHNTEAFF.